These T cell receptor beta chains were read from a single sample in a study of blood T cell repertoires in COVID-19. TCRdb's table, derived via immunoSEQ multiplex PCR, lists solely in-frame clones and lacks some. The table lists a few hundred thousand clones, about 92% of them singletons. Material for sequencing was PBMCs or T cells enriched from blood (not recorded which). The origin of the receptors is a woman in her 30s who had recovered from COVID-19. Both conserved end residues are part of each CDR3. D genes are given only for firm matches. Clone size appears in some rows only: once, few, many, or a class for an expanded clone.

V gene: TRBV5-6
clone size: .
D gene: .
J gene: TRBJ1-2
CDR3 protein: CASSLGLTWGGYTF
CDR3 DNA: TGTGCCAGCAGCTTAGGACTAACCTGGGGAGGCTACACCTTC

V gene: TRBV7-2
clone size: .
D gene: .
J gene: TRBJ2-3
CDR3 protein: CASSATGSSTDTQYF
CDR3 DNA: TGTGCCAGCAGCGCTACAGGTTCTAGCACAGATACGCAGTATTTT

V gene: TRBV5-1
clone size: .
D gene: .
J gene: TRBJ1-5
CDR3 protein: CASSLDRPPPYSNQPQHF
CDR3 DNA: TGCGCCAGCAGCTTGGACAGGCCACCCCCGTATAGCAATCAGCCCCAGCATTTT

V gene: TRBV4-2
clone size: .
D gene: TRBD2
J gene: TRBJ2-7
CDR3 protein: CASSQEGSGGPYEQYF
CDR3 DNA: TGTGCCAGCAGCCAAGAGGGGAGCGGGGGGCCCTACGAGCAGTACTTC

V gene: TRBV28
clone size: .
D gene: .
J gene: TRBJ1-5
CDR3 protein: CASRSAGEYSNQPQHF
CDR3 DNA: TGTGCCAGCAGATCGGCAGGGGAGTATAGCAATCAGCCCCAGCATTTT

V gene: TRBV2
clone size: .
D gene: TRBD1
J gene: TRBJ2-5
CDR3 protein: CATGTADGETQYF
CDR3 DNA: TGTGCCACTGGGACAGCCGATGGAGAGACCCAGTACTTC

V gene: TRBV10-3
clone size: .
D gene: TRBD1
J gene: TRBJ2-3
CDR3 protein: CAIAPGQGQDTQYF
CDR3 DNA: TGTGCCATCGCCCCGGGACAGGGCCAAGATACGCAGTATTTT

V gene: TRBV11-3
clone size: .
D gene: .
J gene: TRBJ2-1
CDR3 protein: CASSFLGDFNEQFF
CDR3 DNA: TGTGCCAGCAGCTTCCTCGGGGACTTCAATGAGCAGTTCTTC

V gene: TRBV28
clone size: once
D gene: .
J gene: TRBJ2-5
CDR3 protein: CASSRQETQYF
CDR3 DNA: TGTGCCAGCAGTCGCCAAGAGACCCAGTACTTC

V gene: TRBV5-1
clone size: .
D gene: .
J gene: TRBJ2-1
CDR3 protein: CASSLGLVRENEQFF
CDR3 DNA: TGCGCCAGCAGCTTGGGACTAGTGAGAGAAAATGAGCAGTTCTTC

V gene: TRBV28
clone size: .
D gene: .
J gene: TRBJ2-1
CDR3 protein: CASSPVRPSVNEQFF
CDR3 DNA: TGTGCCAGCAGCCCAGTTAGGCCTAGCGTCAATGAGCAGTTCTTC

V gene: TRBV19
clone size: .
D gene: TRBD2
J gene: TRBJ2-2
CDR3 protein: CASSIIRTSLTGELFF
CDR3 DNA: TGTGCCAGTAGTATCATCCGGACTAGTCTCACCGGGGAGCTGTTTTTT